These 28 T cell receptor beta chains were all obtained from the same sample, sequenced in a study of monozygotic twins with inflammatory bowel disease. For each CDR3 protein, TCRdb gives one entry from its re-call of the 5' RACE reads, without DNA. This sample carries about 110,000 distinct CDR3 sequences, with under 15% going to the ten biggest clones. The sequenced sample was blood. The origin of the receptors is a human donor with ulcerative colitis or Crohn's disease, or a healthy co-twin of an affected twin (not recorded which).

The genes are TRBV29-1 and TRBJ2-3; absent DNA, TCRdb's TRBD1 call cannot be checked. CDR1 and CDR2 from the germline V gene are SQVTM and ANQGSEA. The CDR3 sequence is 14 residues long. CDR3: CSVAGTGFLDTQYF.

V is TRBV7-8 and J is TRBJ1-1; TCRdb returns TRBD1, unconfirmable since there is no DNA. Germline CDR1 SGHVS, CDR2 FQNEAQ. This CDR3 contains 16 residues. CDR3: CASSLAQRQGNTQAFF.

The chain has TRBV28 and TRBJ1-4; TCRdb selects TRBD1, and the lack of DNA leaves this call unchecked. There are 13 residues in the CDR3. Germline lookup yields CDR1 MDHEN and CDR2 SYDVKM. CDR3 loop: CASDTGTNEKLFF.

V usage is TRBV4-1 and J usage is TRBJ2-2. The CDR3 loop spans 15 amino acids. Per germline, CDR1 MGHRA and CDR2 YSYEKL. CDR3 residues: CASSQSEKNTGELFF.

The V and J genes are TRBV4-1 and TRBJ2-1; TCRdb's D call of TRBD2 is untestable without DNA. The CDR3 sequence is 15 residues long. Germline CDR1 reads MGHRA; CDR2 reads YSYEKL. CDR3 protein: CASRAGLAGSNEQFF.

The chain employs TRBV12-3 or TRBV12-4 and TRBJ2-1; TCRdb outputs TRBD1, but without DNA this stays unchecked. The CDR3 sequence is 15 residues long. CDR3 protein: CASSLSAGGYNEQFF.

CDR3: CATSERQGAVGETQYF. This chain connects TRBV24-1 to TRBJ2-5; TCRdb indicates TRBD1, and absent DNA this call remains unverified. The CDR3 totals 16 residues. Per germline, CDR1 KGHDR and CDR2 SFDVKD.

The J gene is TRBJ1-2, the V gene TRBV5-1; TCRdb's D call, TRBD1, is unchecked because there is no DNA. Germline CDR1 and CDR2: SGHRS and YFSETQ. There are 15 residues in the CDR3. CDR3 region: CASSLSGQGFYGYTF.

J is TRBJ2-4 and V is TRBV5-4. From germline, CDR1 is SGHNT and CDR2 YYREEE (reference sequence). This CDR3 spans 15 amino acids. This CDR3 is CASSLDRGLENIQYF. Using reference TRBV5-4 and TRBJ2-4 for the parts outside the CDR3, the full variable domain is ETGVTQSPTHLIKTRGQQVTLRCSSQSGHNTVSWYQQALGQGPQFIFQYYREEENGRGNFPPRFSGLQFPNYSSELNVNALELDDSALYLCASSLDRGLENIQYFGAGTRLSVL.

The CDR3: CSAGTGAFLDQYF. The chain is built from TRBV29-1 and TRBJ2-4; TCRdb lists TRBD1, though no DNA is available to test this call. There are 13 residues in the CDR3. Germline values: CDR1 SQVTM, CDR2 ANQGSEA.

The chain uses TRBV3-1 and TRBJ2-7. The germline V gene has CDR1 LGHDT and CDR2 YNNKEL (reference sequence). The CDR3 extends over 11 amino acids. The CDR3 spells CASSHGYEQYF.

The chain is built from TRBV7-2 and TRBJ2-1; there is no DNA to check the TCRdb D call of TRBD2. CDR3 length: 16 amino acids. In germline, CDR1 is SGHTA, CDR2 FQGNSA. The CDR3 loop reads CASSLRLAGGPGEQFF.

The V and J genes are TRBV5-5 and TRBJ1-1; lacking DNA, the TRBD1 call made by TCRdb goes unchecked. Germline V gene sequence: CDR1 SGHKS, CDR2 YYEKEE (reference sequence). CDR3 length equals 15 residues. The CDR3 reads CASSRQGATNTEAFF.

The chain couples TRBV19 to TRBJ2-7; the D gene TCRdb calls, TRBD1, cannot be checked with no DNA. Germline V lookup: CDR1 LNHDA, CDR2 SQIVND (reference sequence). This CDR3 has 14 residues. This CDR3 is CASRRGPGDYEQYF.

This sequence joins TRBV19 and TRBJ1-5; as DNA is missing, the TRBD1 call by TCRdb cannot be tested. In germline, CDR1 is LNHDA, CDR2 SQIVND (reference sequence). This CDR3 region has 16 residues. CDR3 amino acids: CASITQGAGHSQPQHF.

CDR3 residues: CASSQDAQGYEQYF. V usage is TRBV3-1 and J usage is TRBJ2-7; TCRdb's D call of TRBD1 is untestable without DNA. This CDR3 spans 14 amino acids. Germline CDR1 and CDR2: LGHDT and YNNKEL (reference sequence).

The rearrangement links TRBV7-2 to TRBJ2-1. The CDR3 spans 15 residues. CDR1 and CDR2 from the germline V gene are SGHTA and FQGNSA. The CDR3 protein is CASRVEPSSYNEQFF.

The rearrangement uses TRBV28 and TRBJ2-5; the TCRdb call, TRBD1, lacks DNA for checking. The CDR3 runs 18 residues. CDR1 and CDR2 from the germline V gene are MDHEN and SYDVKM. The CDR3 sequence: CASSTHPMDRGLQETQYF.

V gene TRBV20-1 combines with J gene TRBJ2-1; TCRdb's assignment of TRBD1 cannot be checked, as there is no DNA. CDR3 length equals 15 residues. Germline assignment: CDR1 DFQATT and CDR2 SNEGSKA (reference sequence). CDR3 residues: CSATRFRGTYNEQFF.

The V gene is TRBV28, the J gene TRBJ2-1. Germline CDR1 is MDHEN and CDR2 is SYDVKM. The CDR3 length is 13 residues. CDR3: CASSLMRDREQFF.

The rearrangement uses TRBV19 and TRBJ2-2; TCRdb selects TRBD2, and the lack of DNA leaves this call unchecked. Germline values: CDR1 LNHDA, CDR2 SQIVND (reference sequence). The CDR3 is 17 residues long. The CDR3: CASSPSGLALNTGELFF.

The CDR3 loop reads CASSSPADNEQFF. The chain links TRBV7-2 to TRBJ2-1; TCRdb gives TRBD1 as the D gene, but with no DNA this cannot be confirmed. Germline values: CDR1 SGHTA, CDR2 FQGNSA. This CDR3 comprises 13 residues.

V and J are TRBV3-1 and TRBJ2-7; TCRdb gives TRBD2 as the D gene, but with no DNA this cannot be confirmed. Germline V CDR1 and CDR2: LGHDT, YNNKEL (reference sequence). This CDR3 has 14 residues. The CDR3 sequence is CASSQAGLEDEQYF.

The genes are TRBV20-1 and TRBJ1-6. Germline V gene data show CDR1 as DFQATT and CDR2 as SNEGSKA (reference sequence). The CDR3 spans 16 residues. The CDR3 region is CSARFKLSSYNSPLHF.

This chain uses TRBV14 with TRBJ1-1. The CDR3 runs 14 residues. Germline V lookup: CDR1 SGHDN, CDR2 FVKESK. CDR3: CASSLSRGGTEAFF.

This rearrangement joins TRBV11-2 to TRBJ1-2; TCRdb selects TRBD1, and the lack of DNA leaves this call unchecked. The length of the CDR3 is 14 residues. Germline CDR1 SGHAT, CDR2 FQNNGV. The CDR3 is CASSFPGEAYGYTF.

CDR3 region: CSVGLAGVGELFF. The J gene is TRBJ2-2, the V gene TRBV29-1; the TCRdb call, TRBD2, lacks DNA for checking. The CDR3 runs to 13 residues. Germline CDR1 SQVTM, CDR2 ANQGSEA.

The V and J genes are TRBV4-2 and TRBJ1-3; the TCRdb D gene call, TRBD1, has no DNA to confirm it. CDR1 is LGHNA, CDR2 YNFKEQ, per germline. There are 19 residues in the CDR3. CDR3 in amino acids: CASSTRTGAITYSGNTIYF.